What follows are 12 T cell receptor beta chains derived from one specimen sequenced in a study of T cell responses to AZD1222 COVID-19 vaccine. Libraries were prepared by immunoSEQ multiplex PCR; TCRdb keeps only in-frame clonotypes and omits some of them. The data show about 97,000 clones, about nine tenths seen once. The sequenced sample was peripheral blood, obtained on day 0 of AZD1222 vaccination. The source of these receptors is an adult in good health.

The V and J genes are TRBV29-1 and TRBJ1-2, with TRBD1 identical over 8 bases. J was trimmed by 6 bases and V by 5 bases; bases with no gene match: 5. The germline gives CDR1 SQVTM, CDR2 ANQGSEA. This CDR3 is 12 amino acids long. CDR3 protein: CSVPEGQDGYTF. The CDR3 DNA reads TGCAGCGTTCCCGAGGGACAGGATGGCTACACCTTC.

This clone was observed once. V usage is TRBV25-1 and J usage is TRBJ1-1; D is undetermined. This CDR3 is 12 amino acids long. V lost 4 bases, J lost 5 bases, and 8 bases lay in between. Looked up from germline, CDR1 is MGHDK and CDR2 is SYGVNS. CDR3 sequence: CASSAGGTEAFF. The CDR3 nucleotides read TGTGCCAGCAGTGCGGGCGGGACTGAAGCTTTCTTT.

The J gene is TRBJ1-2, the V gene TRBV6-4; 8 nucleotides line up with TRBD1. The J segment lost 2 bases and the V segment lost 3 bases, leaving 8 bases of the junction unmatched. CDR3 length: 16 amino acids. Germline values: CDR1 MRHNA, CDR2 SNTAGT. CDR3 amino acids: CASSDSAGGSNYGYTF. CDR3 DNA sequence: TGTGCCAGCAGTGATTCGGCAGGGGGCTCCAACTATGGCTACACCTTC.

The genes are TRBV7-3 and TRBJ2-3; the match to TRBD2 covers 9 bases. The germline CDR1 and CDR2 sequences are SGHTA and FQGTGA. The J segment lost 1 base and the V segment lost 4 bases, leaving 6 bases of the junction unmatched. This CDR3 is built from 16 residues. As DNA, the CDR3 is TGTGCCAGCAGCTCGAGCCTAGCGGGGCGCACAGATACGCAGTATTTT. This sequence encodes CASSSSLAGRTDTQYF.

The V call is TRBV6-5, the J call TRBJ2-5; 9 bases agree with TRBD1. Germline CDR1 reads MNHEY; CDR2 reads SVGAGI. V dropped 4 bases and J dropped 4; count of bases not matched to a gene: 7. This CDR3 spans 15 amino acids. DNA of the CDR3: TGTGCCAGCAGTTCCTGGACAGGGGATCTAGAGACCCAGTACTTC. Translating gives CASSSWTGDLETQYF.

The sample holds a few counts of this clone. The V call is TRBV27, the J call TRBJ1-5; 7 positions match TRBD1. This CDR3 is built from 16 residues. V gave up 8 bases and J gave up 0 bases; unmatched junction bases: 10. Germline V gene data show CDR1 as MNHEY and CDR2 as SMNVEV (reference sequence). CDR3 loop: CASWRQGPGSNQPQHF. DNA of the CDR3: TGTGCCAGCTGGAGACAGGGACCCGGTAGCAATCAGCCCCAGCATTTT.

The chain uses TRBV25-1 and TRBJ2-1, with D perhaps TRBD1 (5 bases). The CDR3 is 15 residues long. Trimming left V 4 bases short and J 0 bases short, with 10 bases between. Per the germline V gene, CDR1 is MGHDK and CDR2 is SYGVNS. CDR3 in amino acids: CASSVRTTSYNEQFF. The CDR3 DNA sequence: TGTGCCAGCAGTGTACGGACAACCTCCTACAATGAGCAGTTCTTC. Using reference TRBV25-1 and TRBJ2-1 for the parts outside the CDR3, the full variable domain is EADIYQTPRYLVIGTGKKITLECSQTMGHDKMYWYQQDPGMELHLIHYSYGVNSTEKGDLSSESTVSRIRTEHFPLTLESARPSHTSQYLCASSVRTTSYNEQFFGPGTRLTVL.

The rearrangement joins TRBV4-3 to TRBJ2-3; possibly TRBD2 for D (5 bases). CDR1 and CDR2 (germline): LGHNA, YSLEER. The V end lost 1 base, the J end lost 3 bases, and 11 bases lay between the germline ends. The CDR3 runs to 15 residues. This CDR3 reads CASSQAGSGTDTQYF. For the CDR3, the DNA is TGCGCCAGCAGCCAAGCGGGGAGTGGTACAGATACGCAGTATTTT.

This clone was found once. CDR3 in DNA: TGTGCCAGCAGCCTCCGACAGGGTGGGAACACTGAAGCTTTCTTT. Amino acid sequence: CASSLRQGGNTEAFF. This chain connects TRBV6-5 to TRBJ1-1; 7 positions agree with TRBD1. J gave up 1 base and V 6 bases, and 8 bases lay outside the gene matches. Germline assignment: CDR1 MNHEY and CDR2 SVGAGI. This CDR3 has 15 residues.

This clone was counted a single time. The rearrangement joins TRBV27 to TRBJ2-7; 11 nucleotides align to TRBD2. This CDR3 spans 14 amino acids. The ends lost 5 bases at V and 2 bases at J; junction bases unmatched: 2. Germline V gene sequence: CDR1 MNHEY, CDR2 SMNVEV (reference sequence). DNA of the CDR3: TGTGCCAGCAGTCAGGGACTAGCGGCCTACGAGCAGTACTTC. Encoded protein: CASSQGLAAYEQYF.

The J gene is TRBJ1-2, the V gene TRBV4-1, with D maybe TRBD1 (5 bases). CDR1 and CDR2 from the germline V gene are MGHRA and YSYEKL. V was shortened by 3 bases and J by 4 bases, with 24 bases between the two germline ends. The CDR3 length is 18 residues. The CDR3 reads CASSQDSQDRYNTYGYTF. CDR3 nucleotides: TGCGCCAGCAGCCAGGACTCCCAAGACAGATACAACACCTATGGCTACACCTTC.

J is TRBJ1-1 and V is TRBV7-9; D call uncertain. Germline V gene lookup returns CDR1 SEHNR and CDR2 FQNEAQ (reference sequence). V lost 4 bases, J lost 2 bases, and 14 bases lay in between. The length of the CDR3 is 15 residues. The CDR3 coding sequence is TGTGCCAGCAGCTATTTGCCCCGGGATAACACTGAAGCTTTCTTT. This sequence encodes CASSYLPRDNTEAFF.